The rows below give T cell receptor beta chains drawn from one sample of a study of shared clonotypes between healthy human individuals. Some clones are missing from TCRdb's copy, which holds only in-frame ones; the method was immunoSEQ multiplex PCR. The sample has a few million clones; around 93% are singletons. The sequenced sample consisted of naive CD4+ T cells from PBMCs. All receptors derive from a man between 18 and 35 years old in good health. Some clones in this sample may be carry-over from other donors' samples. Each CDR3 is given without its conserved first and last residue. Each record gives: clone size, V gene, CDR3 protein. Only some rows state a clone size, as once, few, many or a class for expanded clones.

-,TRBV28,ASREGPQETQY
-,TRBV2,ASSLTGMGSGYT
-,TRBV2,AGRQGPNTEAF
once,TRBV19,ASSSPGQKETQY
-,TRBV14,ASSSESTDTQY
-,TRBV7-9,ASSLIGSEQY
-,TRBV28,ASRIPGGSNQPQH
-,TRBV18,ASSPQAGGGNTEAF
-,TRBV7-2,ASSLGRGGDTGELF
-,TRBV29-1,SVTRGIYEQY
few,TRBV7-3,ASSPTATGYYEQY
-,TRBV9,ASSVASGTYNEQF
-,TRBV4-2,ASSQPSGSSYNEQF
once,TRBV30,AWSVLSLPYEQY
-,TRBV5-1,ASSFRDSQETQY